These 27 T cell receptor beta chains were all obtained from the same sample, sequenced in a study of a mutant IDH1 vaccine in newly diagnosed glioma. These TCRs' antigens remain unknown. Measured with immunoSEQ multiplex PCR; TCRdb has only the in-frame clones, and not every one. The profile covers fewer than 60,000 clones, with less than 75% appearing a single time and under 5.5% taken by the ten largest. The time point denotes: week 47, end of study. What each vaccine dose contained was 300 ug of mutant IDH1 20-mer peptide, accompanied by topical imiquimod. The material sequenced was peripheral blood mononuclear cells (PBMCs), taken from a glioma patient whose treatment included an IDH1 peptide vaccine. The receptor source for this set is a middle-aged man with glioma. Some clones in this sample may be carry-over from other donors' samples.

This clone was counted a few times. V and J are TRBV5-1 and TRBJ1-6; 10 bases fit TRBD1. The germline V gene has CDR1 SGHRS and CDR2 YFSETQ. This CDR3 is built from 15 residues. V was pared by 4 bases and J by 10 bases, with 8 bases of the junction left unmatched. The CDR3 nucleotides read TGCGCCAGCAGCGCCGGGGACAGGGGAACCTCACCCCTCCACTTT. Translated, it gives CASSAGDRGTSPLHF.

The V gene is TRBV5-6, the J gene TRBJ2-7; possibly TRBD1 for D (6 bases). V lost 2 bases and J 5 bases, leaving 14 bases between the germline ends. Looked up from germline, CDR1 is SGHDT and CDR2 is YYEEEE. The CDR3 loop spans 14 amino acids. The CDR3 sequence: CASSFGAGANEQYF. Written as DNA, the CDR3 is TGTGCCAGCAGCTTCGGGGCAGGGGCCAACGAGCAGTACTTC.

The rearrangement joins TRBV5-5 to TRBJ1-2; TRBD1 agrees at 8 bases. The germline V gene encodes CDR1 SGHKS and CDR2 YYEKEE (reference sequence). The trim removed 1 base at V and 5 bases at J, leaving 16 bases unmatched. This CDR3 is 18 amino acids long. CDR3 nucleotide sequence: TGTGCCAGCAGCTTGTATGAGCGCGGCAGGGGGCCCTGGTATGGCTACACCTTC. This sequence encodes CASSLYERGRGPWYGYTF.

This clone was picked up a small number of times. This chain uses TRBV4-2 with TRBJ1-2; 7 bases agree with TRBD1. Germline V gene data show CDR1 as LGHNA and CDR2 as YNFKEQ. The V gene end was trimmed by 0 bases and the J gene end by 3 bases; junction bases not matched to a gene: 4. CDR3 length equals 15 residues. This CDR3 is CASSQEDRDYYGYTF. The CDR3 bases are TGTGCCAGCAGCCAAGAAGACAGGGATTACTATGGCTACACCTTC.

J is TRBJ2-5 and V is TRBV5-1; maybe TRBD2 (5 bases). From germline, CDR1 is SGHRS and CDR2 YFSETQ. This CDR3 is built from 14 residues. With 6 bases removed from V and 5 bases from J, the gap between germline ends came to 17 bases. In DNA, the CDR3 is TGCGCCAGCACGACTGACTACCTCTTTGAGACCCAGTACTTC. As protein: CASTTDYLFETQYF.

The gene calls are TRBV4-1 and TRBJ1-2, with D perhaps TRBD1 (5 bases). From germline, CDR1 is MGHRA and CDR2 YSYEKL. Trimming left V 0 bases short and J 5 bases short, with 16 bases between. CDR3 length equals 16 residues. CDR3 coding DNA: TGCGCCAGCAGCCAAGATTATAGTTCGGGGGGTTATGGCTACACCTTC. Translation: CASSQDYSSGGYGYTF.

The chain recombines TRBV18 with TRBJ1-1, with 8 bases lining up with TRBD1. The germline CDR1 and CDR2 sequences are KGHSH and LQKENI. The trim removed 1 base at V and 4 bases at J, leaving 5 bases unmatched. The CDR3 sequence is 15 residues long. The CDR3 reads CASSPRQGIGTEAFF. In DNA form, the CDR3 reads TGTGCCAGCTCACCACGACAGGGGATCGGCACTGAAGCTTTCTTT.

DNA for the CDR3: TGCGCCAGCAGCTTGTTGTCCGGGACAGGGGGACTCAATGAGCAGTTCTTC. This translates into CASSLLSGTGGLNEQFF. The chain uses TRBV5-1 and TRBJ2-1; 11 nucleotides align to TRBD1. The CDR3 has 17 residues. V was pared by 1 base and J by 6 bases, with 9 bases of the junction left unmatched. The germline V gene has CDR1 SGHRS and CDR2 YFSETQ.

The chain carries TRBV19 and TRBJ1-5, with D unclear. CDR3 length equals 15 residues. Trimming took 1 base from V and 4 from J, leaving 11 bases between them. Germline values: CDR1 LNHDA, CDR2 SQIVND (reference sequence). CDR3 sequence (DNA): TGTGCCAGTAGTATAGGGGATGTGGGGAATCAGCCCCAGCATTTT. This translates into CASSIGDVGNQPQHF.

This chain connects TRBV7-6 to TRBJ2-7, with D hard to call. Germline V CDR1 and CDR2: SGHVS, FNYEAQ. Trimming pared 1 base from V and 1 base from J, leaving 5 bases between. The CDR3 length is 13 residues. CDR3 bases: TGTGCCAGCAGCTTAGGCAGATCCTACGAGCAGTACTTC. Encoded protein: CASSLGRSYEQYF.

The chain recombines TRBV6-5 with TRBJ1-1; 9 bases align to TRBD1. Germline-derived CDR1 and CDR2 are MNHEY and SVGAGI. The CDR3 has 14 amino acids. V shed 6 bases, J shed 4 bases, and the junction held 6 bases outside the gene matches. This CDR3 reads CASSWGQGSTEAFF. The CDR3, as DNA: TGTGCCAGCAGCTGGGGACAGGGAAGCACTGAAGCTTTCTTT.

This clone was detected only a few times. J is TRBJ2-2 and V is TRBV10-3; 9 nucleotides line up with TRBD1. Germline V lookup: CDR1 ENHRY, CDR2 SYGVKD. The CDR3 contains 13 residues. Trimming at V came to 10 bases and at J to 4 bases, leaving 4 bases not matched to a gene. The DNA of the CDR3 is TGTGCCAACGGACAGGGGTCCACCGGGGAGCTGTTTTTT. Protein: CANGQGSTGELFF.

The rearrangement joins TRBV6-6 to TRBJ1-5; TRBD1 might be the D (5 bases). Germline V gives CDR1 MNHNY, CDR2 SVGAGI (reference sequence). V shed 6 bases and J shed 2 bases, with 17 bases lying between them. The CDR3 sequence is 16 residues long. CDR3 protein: CASRDMLLGGNQPQHF. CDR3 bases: TGTGCCAGCAGGGACATGCTCCTGGGAGGCAATCAGCCCCAGCATTTT.

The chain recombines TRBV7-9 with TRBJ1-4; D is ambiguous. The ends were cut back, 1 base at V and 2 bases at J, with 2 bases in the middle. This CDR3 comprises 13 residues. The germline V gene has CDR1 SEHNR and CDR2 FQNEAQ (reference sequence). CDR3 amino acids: CASSLDTNEKLFF. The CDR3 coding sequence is TGTGCCAGCAGCTTAGACACTAATGAAAAACTGTTTTTT.

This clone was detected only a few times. CDR3 in DNA: TGTGCCAGCAGTGGCTCCTACGAGCAGTACTTC. Its translation is CASSGSYEQYF. The V gene is TRBV6-6, the J gene TRBJ2-7, with D hard to call. V was clipped by 5 bases and J by 0 bases, with 2 bases between them. Germline CDR1 and CDR2: MNHNY and SVGAGI (reference sequence). This CDR3 comprises 11 residues.

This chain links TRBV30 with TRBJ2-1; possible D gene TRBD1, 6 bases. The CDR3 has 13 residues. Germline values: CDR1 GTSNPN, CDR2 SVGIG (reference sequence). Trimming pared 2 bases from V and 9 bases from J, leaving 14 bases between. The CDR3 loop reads CAWSPSGVREQFF. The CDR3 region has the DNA TGTGCCTGGAGTCCCTCAGGGGTGCGTGAGCAGTTCTTC.

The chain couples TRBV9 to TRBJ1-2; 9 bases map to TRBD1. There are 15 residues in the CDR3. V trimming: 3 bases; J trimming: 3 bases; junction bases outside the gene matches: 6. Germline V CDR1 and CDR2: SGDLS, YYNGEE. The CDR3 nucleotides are TGTGCCAGCAGCGAGCGGGACAGGGCATACTATGGCTACACCTTC. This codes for CASSERDRAYYGYTF.

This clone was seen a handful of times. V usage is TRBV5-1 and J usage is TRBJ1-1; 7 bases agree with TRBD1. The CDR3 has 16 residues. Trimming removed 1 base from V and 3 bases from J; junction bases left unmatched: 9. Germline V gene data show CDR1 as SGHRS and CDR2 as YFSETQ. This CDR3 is CASSLLYQGVDTEAFF. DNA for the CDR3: TGCGCCAGCAGCTTGCTATACCAGGGGGTGGACACTGAAGCTTTCTTT.

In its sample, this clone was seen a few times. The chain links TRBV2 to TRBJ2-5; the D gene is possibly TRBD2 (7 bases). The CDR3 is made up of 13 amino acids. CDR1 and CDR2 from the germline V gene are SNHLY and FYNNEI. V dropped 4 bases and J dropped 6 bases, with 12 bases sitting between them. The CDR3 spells CASSAGGVKTQYF. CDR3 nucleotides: TGTGCCAGCAGTGCGGGGGGCGTAAAGACCCAGTACTTC.

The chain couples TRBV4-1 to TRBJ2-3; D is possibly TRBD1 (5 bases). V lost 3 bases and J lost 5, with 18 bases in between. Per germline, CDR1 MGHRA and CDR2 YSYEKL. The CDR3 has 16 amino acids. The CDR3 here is CASSHGRTSRGDTQYF. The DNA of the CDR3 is TGCGCCAGCAGCCACGGAAGGACATCACGCGGAGATACGCAGTATTTT.

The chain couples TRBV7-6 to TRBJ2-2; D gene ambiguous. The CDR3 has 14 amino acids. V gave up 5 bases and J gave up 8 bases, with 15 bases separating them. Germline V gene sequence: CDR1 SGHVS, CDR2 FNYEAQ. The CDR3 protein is CASSPLWGSGELFF. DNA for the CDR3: TGTGCCAGCAGCCCACTTTGGGGTTCGGGGGAGCTGTTTTTT.

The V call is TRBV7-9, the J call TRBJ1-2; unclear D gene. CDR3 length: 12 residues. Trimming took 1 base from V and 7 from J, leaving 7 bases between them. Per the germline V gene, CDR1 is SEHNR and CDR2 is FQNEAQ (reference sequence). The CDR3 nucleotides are TGTGCCAGCAGCTTAGGGCAGAGTGGCTACACCTTC. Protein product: CASSLGQSGYTF.

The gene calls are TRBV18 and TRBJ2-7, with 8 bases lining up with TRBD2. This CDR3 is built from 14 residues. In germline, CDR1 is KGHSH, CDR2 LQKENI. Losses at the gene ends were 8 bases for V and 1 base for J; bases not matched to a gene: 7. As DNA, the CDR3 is TGTGCCAGCACCGAGCGGGGGCCTTCCTACGAGCAGTACTTC. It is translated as CASTERGPSYEQYF. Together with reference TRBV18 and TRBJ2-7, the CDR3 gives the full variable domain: NAGVMQNPRHLVRRRGQEARLRCSPMKGHSHVYWYRQLPEEGLKFMVYLQKENIIDESGMPKERFSAEFPKEGPSILRIQQVVRGDSAAYFCASTERGPSYEQYFGPGTRLTVT.

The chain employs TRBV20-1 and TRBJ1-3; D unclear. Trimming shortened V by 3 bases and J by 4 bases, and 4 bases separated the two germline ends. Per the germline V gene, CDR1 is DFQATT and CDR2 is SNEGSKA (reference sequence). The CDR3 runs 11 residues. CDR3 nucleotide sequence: TGCAGTGCTAGCGAAGGAAACACCATATATTTT. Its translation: CSASEGNTIYF.

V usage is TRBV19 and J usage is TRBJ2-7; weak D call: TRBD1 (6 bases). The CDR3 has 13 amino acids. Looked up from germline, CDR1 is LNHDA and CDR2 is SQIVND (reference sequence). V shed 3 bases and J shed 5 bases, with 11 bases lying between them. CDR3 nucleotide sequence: TGTGCCAGTAGTATGGACAGACTTCACGAGCAGTACTTC. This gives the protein CASSMDRLHEQYF.

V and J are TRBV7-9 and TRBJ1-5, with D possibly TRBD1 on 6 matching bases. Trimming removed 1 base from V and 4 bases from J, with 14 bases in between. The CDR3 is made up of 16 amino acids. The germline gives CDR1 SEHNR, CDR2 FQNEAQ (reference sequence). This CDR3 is CASSLDAGAKNQPQHF. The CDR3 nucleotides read TGTGCCAGCAGCTTAGATGCGGGGGCCAAGAATCAGCCCCAGCATTTT.

The CDR3 region is CASSYGGHRDSGNTIYF. CDR3 nucleotides: TGTGCCAGCAGCTACGGAGGGCACAGGGACTCTGGAAACACCATATATTTT. This chain uses TRBV7-9 with TRBJ1-3; possible D gene TRBD1, 6 bases. CDR3 length: 17 residues. V lost 4 bases and J 0 bases, leaving 16 bases between the germline ends. Germline CDR1 is SEHNR and CDR2 is FQNEAQ (reference sequence).